A selection of T cell receptor beta chains follows, all from one sample in a study of blood T cell repertoires in COVID-19. Clones were read by immunoSEQ multiplex PCR, and TCRdb kept only the in-frame ones, dropping some. The sample has approximately 170,000 clones, around 80% seen once. The specimen was peripheral blood. These receptors were collected from a man aged 60 to 75 with active or convalescent COVID-19. CDR3s include the opening cysteine and the closing phenylalanine or tryptophan. Each record gives: clone size, J gene, CDR3 length, V gene, D gene, CDR3 DNA, CDR3 protein. A D gene is named only where the DNA matches it firmly. The size field is filled for only some rows; it gives once, few, many or a size class.

clone size: .; J gene: TRBJ1-4; CDR3 length: 15; V gene: TRBV5-1; D gene: TRBD1; CDR3 DNA: TGCGCCAGCAGGATGGCTGGGACAGGGGCCGATGAACTGTTTTTT; CDR3 protein: CASRMAGTGADELFF
clone size: .; J gene: TRBJ2-2; CDR3 length: 14; V gene: TRBV9; D gene: TRBD2; CDR3 DNA: TGTGCCAGCAGCGTTAGCGGGAGCCCCGGGGAGCTGTTTTTT; CDR3 protein: CASSVSGSPGELFF
clone size: once; J gene: TRBJ2-7; CDR3 length: 16; V gene: TRBV6-1; D gene: .; CDR3 DNA: TGTGCCAGCAGTGTCACAGGGATGCCAGCCGCCTACGAGCAGTACTTC; CDR3 protein: CASSVTGMPAAYEQYF
clone size: .; J gene: TRBJ1-1; CDR3 length: 13; V gene: TRBV6-1; D gene: .; CDR3 DNA: TGTGCCAGCAGTGAAGGAGGGAAACAGGAAGCTTTCTTT; CDR3 protein: CASSEGGKQEAFF
clone size: .; J gene: TRBJ2-7; CDR3 length: 12; V gene: TRBV5-8; D gene: .; CDR3 DNA: TGTGCCAGCAGCCCGAATGTCGGCGAGCAGTACTTC; CDR3 protein: CASSPNVGEQYF
clone size: .; J gene: TRBJ2-2; CDR3 length: 16; V gene: TRBV3-1/TRBV3-2; D gene: TRBD2; CDR3 DNA: TGTGCCAGCAGCCAAGACCGGACTAGCCGGACCGGGGAGCTGTTTTTT; CDR3 protein: CASSQDRTSRTGELFF
clone size: .; J gene: TRBJ2-1; CDR3 length: 13; V gene: TRBV27; D gene: TRBD2; CDR3 DNA: TGTGCCAGCAGCAGGACTAGCGGGATCGAGCAGTTCTTC; CDR3 protein: CASSRTSGIEQFF
clone size: .; J gene: TRBJ2-7; CDR3 length: 15; V gene: TRBV6-5; D gene: .; CDR3 DNA: TGTGCCAGCAGCAATAACAGGTTCCCCTCCTACGAGCAGTACTTC; CDR3 protein: CASSNNRFPSYEQYF
clone size: .; J gene: TRBJ2-1; CDR3 length: 16; V gene: TRBV11-2; D gene: TRBD2; CDR3 DNA: TGTGCCAGCAGCTTAGATCAGCGGGGGAGGGACAATGAGCAGTTCTTC; CDR3 protein: CASSLDQRGRDNEQFF
clone size: .; J gene: TRBJ1-5; CDR3 length: 14; V gene: TRBV2; D gene: TRBD1; CDR3 DNA: TGTGCCAGCACGGGACAGTATAGCAATCAGCCCCAGCATTTT; CDR3 protein: CASTGQYSNQPQHF
clone size: few; J gene: TRBJ1-5; CDR3 length: 14; V gene: TRBV10-3; D gene: .; CDR3 DNA: TGTGCCATCCGCGGTCAAACGGGAAATCAGCCCCAGCATTTT; CDR3 protein: CAIRGQTGNQPQHF